Listed below are T cell receptor beta chains from one sample, sequenced in a study of PD-1 blockade in mismatch repair-deficient tumors. TCRdb's table, derived via immunoSEQ multiplex PCR, lists solely in-frame clones and lacks some. Counted here are under 75,000 clones, about 91% occurring once; the ten biggest clones make up approximately 14%. The sample was peripheral blood, taken 52 weeks after starting pembrolizumab. These TCRs come from an adult with mismatch repair-deficient cancer. CDR3s include the opening cysteine and the closing phenylalanine or tryptophan. The D gene is left open where the match is weak. Size tells how often a clone was seen (once, few, many) or the class of an expanded clone, and some rows leave it out.

length	V	J	D	size	CDR3	DNA
14	TRBV10-2	TRBJ2-3	TRBD1	.	CASRGTGGTDTQYF	TGCGCCAGCAGGGGGACAGGGGGCACAGATACGCAGTATTTT
14	TRBV30	TRBJ2-7	.	.	CAWRSTGRTYEQYF	TGTGCCTGGAGGTCAACAGGGCGCACCTACGAGCAGTACTTC
18	TRBV4-2	TRBJ1-2	.	.	CASSQESGLGRSPYGYTF	TGTGCCAGCAGCCAAGAAAGCGGTCTGGGTCGGTCACCATATGGCTACACCTTC
14	TRBV18	TRBJ2-3	.	.	CASSPQETRNTQYF	TGTGCCAGCTCACCACAAGAGACTAGAAATACGCAGTATTTT
19	TRBV30	TRBJ1-2	TRBD1	.	CAWGEAEGRWDRANYGYTF	TGTGCCTGGGGGGAGGCGGAGGGACGCTGGGACAGGGCTAACTATGGCTACACCTTC
19	TRBV5-4	TRBJ2-6	.	.	CASSPSTLRGRAGANVLTF	TGTGCCAGCAGCCCCTCAACCCTCAGGGGTCGGGCTGGGGCCAACGTCCTGACTTTC
18	TRBV19	TRBJ1-4	TRBD1	.	CASTSIDGRGQFNEKLFF	TGTGCCAGTACCAGTATAGACGGCAGGGGACAGTTTAATGAAAAACTGTTTTTT
16	TRBV23-1	TRBJ2-7	TRBD1	.	CASSQSRQGEGSGQYF	TGCGCCAGCAGTCAATCTAGACAGGGAGAAGGGTCGGGGCAGTACTTC
13	TRBV12-5	TRBJ2-7	.	.	CASGLTRPYEQYF	TGTGCTAGTGGTTTGACTCGCCCCTACGAGCAGTACTTC
14	TRBV27	TRBJ2-7	TRBD1	.	CASSFGAGGYEQYF	TGTGCCAGCAGTTTTGGGGCAGGGGGTTACGAGCAGTACTTC
13	TRBV2	TRBJ2-7	.	.	CASTLYVEYEQYF	TGTGCCAGCACCCTATACGTTGAATACGAGCAGTACTTC
14	TRBV28	TRBJ2-5	TRBD2	.	CASSKGRVSETQYF	TGTGCCAGCAGCAAAGGGAGGGTGTCGGAGACCCAGTACTTC
16	TRBV27	TRBJ2-1	TRBD2	.	CASSRTGTSFYNEQFF	TGTGCCAGCAGTAGAACCGGGACTAGCTTTTATAATGAGCAGTTCTTC
14	TRBV11-3	TRBJ2-5	.	.	CASSDSNVKETQYF	TGTGCCAGCAGCGATAGTAACGTCAAAGAGACCCAGTACTTC
12	TRBV29-1	TRBJ2-7	TRBD1	.	CSGGQGADEQYF	TGCAGCGGCGGACAGGGGGCCGACGAGCAGTACTTC
13	TRBV6-6	TRBJ1-5	.	.	CASSYYAAQPQHF	TGTGCCAGCAGTTACTATGCCGCCCAGCCCCAGCATTTT
15	TRBV11-3	TRBJ2-7	.	.	CASSSRDINSYEQYF	TGTGCCAGCAGCTCCAGGGACATCAACTCCTACGAGCAGTACTTC
14	TRBV5-4	TRBJ2-7	TRBD2	.	CASSPGGVIYEQYF	TGTGCCAGCAGTCCGGGGGGGGTCATTTACGAGCAGTACTTC
15	TRBV27	TRBJ2-7	TRBD2	few	CASTRSGTNLLEQYF	TGTGCCAGCACCCGATCCGGGACTAATTTGTTGGAGCAGTACTTC
14	TRBV7-8	TRBJ2-2	TRBD1	.	CASRYRGNTGELFF	TGTGCCAGCAGGTACAGGGGTAACACCGGGGAGCTGTTTTTT
16	TRBV4-1	TRBJ2-3	TRBD2	.	CASSLIAGRSTDTQYF	TGCGCCAGCAGCCTAATAGCGGGACGAAGCACAGATACGCAGTATTTT
15	TRBV7-9	TRBJ2-7	TRBD2	.	CASSTTSGQTYEQYF	TGTGCCAGCAGCACCACTAGCGGCCAAACATACGAGCAGTACTTC
15	TRBV4-3	TRBJ2-7	.	.	CASSQVADLTYEQYF	TGCGCCAGCAGCCAAGTTGCCGACTTAACCTACGAGCAGTACTTC
15	TRBV19	TRBJ1-1	.	few	CASSQSLRAGTEAFF	TGTGCCAGTAGTCAGTCCCTTCGGGCGGGCACTGAAGCTTTCTTT
17	TRBV11-2	TRBJ2-3	TRBD2	once	CASSLDLSGGRRDTQYF	TGTGCCAGCAGCTTAGATTTATCGGGGGGGAGAAGAGATACGCAGTATTTT
14	TRBV7-9	TRBJ2-3	TRBD2	.	CASSLTSDTDTQYF	TGTGCCAGCAGCTTGACTAGCGACACAGATACGCAGTATTTT
12	TRBV29-1	TRBJ2-2	.	once	CSVALNTGELFF	TGCAGCGTTGCCCTGAACACCGGGGAGCTGTTTTTT
14	TRBV4-2	TRBJ2-7	.	.	CASSQDFGNYEQYF	TGTGCCAGCAGCCAAGATTTTGGGAACTACGAGCAGTACTTC
12	TRBV5-5	TRBJ2-7	TRBD2	.	CASSPAGYEQYF	TGTGCCAGCAGCCCAGCGGGGTACGAGCAGTACTTC
13	TRBV5-8	TRBJ2-7	.	.	CASRYSGSYEQYF	TGTGCCAGCAGGTACAGCGGTTCCTACGAGCAGTACTTC
18	TRBV11-2	TRBJ2-1	TRBD2	.	CASSSVEEVKRDYNEQFF	TGTGCCAGCAGCTCCGTCGAAGAAGTGAAGCGGGATTACAATGAGCAGTTCTTC